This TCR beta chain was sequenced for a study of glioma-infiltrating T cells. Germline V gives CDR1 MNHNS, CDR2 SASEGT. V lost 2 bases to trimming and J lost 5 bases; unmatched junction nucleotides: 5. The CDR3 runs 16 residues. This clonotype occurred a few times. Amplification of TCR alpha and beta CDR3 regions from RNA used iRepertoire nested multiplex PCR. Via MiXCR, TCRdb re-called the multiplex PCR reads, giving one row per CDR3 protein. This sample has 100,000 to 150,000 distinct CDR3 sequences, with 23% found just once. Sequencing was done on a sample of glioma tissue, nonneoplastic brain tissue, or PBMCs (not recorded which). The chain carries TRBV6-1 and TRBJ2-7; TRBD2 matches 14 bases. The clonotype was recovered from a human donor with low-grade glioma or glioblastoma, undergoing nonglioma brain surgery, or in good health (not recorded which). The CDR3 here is CASSESGTSGSHEQYF. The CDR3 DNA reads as TGTGCCAGCAGTGAAAGTGGGACTAGCGGGAGCCACGAGCAGTACTTC.